The entry below gives a single T cell receptor (beta chain) sequence along with its context. Its antigen is unidentified. Measured with immunoSEQ multiplex PCR; TCRdb has only the in-frame clones, and not every one. The top ten hold approximately 3.9% of the sample, which has under 15,000 clones, about 83% seen once. This record comes from a study of immune evolution from preneoplasia to lung adenocarcinoma. Study in general: HLA loss of heterozygosity: about 7% AIS, more than 14% MIA, more than 25% ADC, none AAH.

Study-wide results and limits: Top clone frequencies peaked in normal lung, apparently declining through invasive adenocarcinoma.

Trimming took 8 bases from V and 1 from J, leaving 12 bases between them. The CDR3 sequence is 13 residues long. Germline-derived CDR1 and CDR2 are WNHNN and SYGVQD (reference sequence). The sequenced sample was FFPE tissue from an adenomatous hyperplasia lung lesion. Subset noted: atypical adenomatous hyperplasia (AAH), lung preneoplasia. The receptor was isolated from a person aged 45-69 years with lung adenocarcinoma. The chain recombines TRBV10-1 with TRBJ2-7; D possibly corresponds to TRBD2 (6 bases). CDR3 loop: CASSRDLSYEQYF. CDR3 nucleotides: TGCGCCAGCTCCCGGGACTTGTCCTACGAGCAGTACTTC.